The rows below give T cell receptor beta chains drawn from one sample of a study of cytomegalovirus exposure and HLA in healthy donors. Clones were read by immunoSEQ multiplex PCR, and TCRdb kept only the in-frame ones, dropping some. The data hold some 110,000 clones, with 75% to 90% observed a single time. The material sequenced was PBMCs. Source of these receptors: a man younger than 30 in good health and CMV-seropositive. CDR3s include the opening cysteine and the closing phenylalanine or tryptophan.

V gene	J gene	CDR3 protein
TRBV18	TRBJ2-1	CASSPREGTLQESSYNEQFF
TRBV2	TRBJ1-3	CASRPGTGGSGNTIYF
TRBV5-1	TRBJ2-7	CASSFGISGVSYEQYF
TRBV2	TRBJ2-4	CASIGGQGLAKNIQYF
TRBV6-1	TRBJ1-2	CASSENRSGYTF
TRBV5-1	TRBJ2-2	CASSPPGPGGGELFF
TRBV7-2	TRBJ2-7	CASSLVYGGVYEQYF
TRBV6-1	TRBJ1-1	CASSEHRNTEAFF
TRBV19	TRBJ2-7	CASSAGTGTIYEQYF
TRBV6-5	TRBJ1-6	CASRPGQGGSPLHF
TRBV10-3	TRBJ2-3	CAVGGVADTQYF
TRBV19	TRBJ2-3	CASSRGRSGPDTQYF
TRBV6-1	TRBJ1-1	CASSGTENTEAFF
TRBV25-1	TRBJ1-2	CASTSQVDGYTF
TRBV28	TRBJ2-1	CASSSPRGFSYNEQFF
TRBV13	TRBJ2-1	CASSLGGGAVNEQFF
TRBV6-6	TRBJ1-1	CASSYSIGRGTEAFF
TRBV18	TRBJ1-1	CASSPSQGNTEAFF
TRBV5-1	TRBJ2-1	CASSLGSSGGLNEQFF
TRBV6-1	TRBJ2-7	CASNQGAANYEQYF
TRBV4-1	TRBJ1-5	CASSPREWGGSNQPQHF
TRBV10-3	TRBJ2-1	CAISEGRGEQFF
TRBV7-9	TRBJ2-6	CASSFLRRGASGANVLTF
TRBV28	TRBJ2-1	CASTPRPGGPSNEQFF
TRBV5-6	TRBJ1-2	CASSLGFDRDDYGYTF
TRBV7-9	TRBJ1-2	CASSSSPTAPNYGYTF
TRBV5-1	TRBJ2-1	CASRTSGLRGDEQFF
TRBV29-1	TRBJ1-2	CSVEHKTAIYGYTF
TRBV28	TRBJ1-1	CASSYGSTEAFF
TRBV7-9	TRBJ2-7	CASSPTRTQGFYEQYF
TRBV4-1	TRBJ1-1	CASSPRQGFNTEAFF
TRBV4-2	TRBJ2-5	CASSPGASGGARETQYF
TRBV9	TRBJ1-1	CASSLEAGLNTEAFF
TRBV5-6	TRBJ2-2	CASRVDRDRAGELFF
TRBV10-2	TRBJ1-5	CASSGTGGVGQPQHF
TRBV7-9	TRBJ1-1	CASSPGERQWMNTEAFF
TRBV5-1	TRBJ2-5	CASSFPRGAQETQYF
TRBV4-2	TRBJ2-1	CASSRLGQVGQDEQFF
TRBV4-2	TRBJ2-3	CASSLTSSSTDTQYF
TRBV7-9	TRBJ1-2	CASSFASGGYTF
TRBV4-2	TRBJ2-3	CASSPTRGADTQYF
TRBV6-1	TRBJ2-7	CASSFSQGFSYEQYF
TRBV30	TRBJ1-6	CAWSVMVRDPLHF